This T cell receptor (beta chain) originates from a study of beta chain features in type 1 diabetes. The V and J ends lost 4 bases and 9 bases, in that order; junction bases with no gene match: 8. CDR1 and CDR2 (germline): SGHDN, FVKESK. CDR3 size: 14 residues. Central memory, naive, regulatory and stem cell-like memory CD4+ cells were sorted by CD45RO/CCR7/CD25/CD127/CD95/CD27. Study-wide results and caveats: VDJ junctions sequenced from type 1 diabetes patients showed fewer insertions and more deletions.

Expressed TCRB transcripts were sequenced after all isolated RNA was converted to cDNA. Assay used: immunoSEQ multiplex PCR; TCRdb lists only in-frame clones, some missing. The repertoire holds hundreds of thousands of clones, with around 10% as singletons. A word on this clone: What it binds is not known.

The V call is TRBV14, the J call TRBJ2-1, with TRBD1 matching over 8 bases. Sequenced sample: naive CD4+ T cells from blood. The receptor's source is a woman under 30 in good health. The CDR3 reads CASSLRQGTREQFF. The CDR3 DNA is TGTGCCAGCAGCCTTCGACAGGGGACGCGTGAGCAGTTCTTC.